One and the same sample provided the 30 T cell receptor beta chains below, sequenced in a study of T cell repertoires in cytomegalovirus infection. One entry per CDR3 protein, called by TCRdb with MiXCR from the reads. There are around 270,000 distinct CDR3 sequences in the sample; over 8% occur only once, and approximately 15% lies in the top ten. The specimen was PBMCs. These receptors came from a human donor in good health (CMV status not recorded). Some clones in this sample may be carry-over from other donors' samples.

The chain recombines TRBV7-2 with TRBJ1-5; D gene uncertain. This CDR3 is 15 amino acids long. Germline V lookup: CDR1 SGHTA, CDR2 FQGNSA. With 1 base removed from V and 7 bases from J, the gap between germline ends came to 14 bases. The CDR3 region is CASSLEDSRGQPQHF. CDR3 in DNA: TGTGCCAGCAGCTTAGAGGACTCCCGCGGGCAGCCCCAGCATTTT.

The table lists this clonotype with a few counts. This chain links TRBV28 with TRBJ1-1; D gene ambiguous. Deletions cut 3 bases from V and 3 bases from J, with 14 bases between. Germline V lookup: CDR1 MDHEN, CDR2 SYDVKM. This CDR3 is built from 15 residues. Here the CDR3 DNA reads TGTGCCAGCAGTTTGTCTGGACGGTTTCACACTGAAGCTTTCTTT. Its protein product is CASSLSGRFHTEAFF.

A few counts support this clonotype. This CDR3 is CASSSLGGGTQETQYF. The CDR3 DNA reads TGTGCCAGCAGTTCCCTCGGGGGGGGCACCCAAGAGACCCAGTACTTC. The V gene is TRBV27, the J gene TRBJ2-5; 8 bases line up with TRBD2. The CDR3 is made up of 16 amino acids. After removal of 4 bases from V and 1 base from J, the junction contained 8 bases not matched to a gene. Germline V gives CDR1 MNHEY, CDR2 SMNVEV (reference sequence).

There are many counts of this clonotype. This chain connects TRBV7-2 to TRBJ1-1, with 7 bases that match TRBD1. The V segment lost 5 bases and the J segment 4 bases; nucleotides outside the gene matches: 10. The CDR3 spans 15 residues. The germline CDR1 and CDR2 sequences are SGHTA and FQGNSA. CDR3 in DNA: TGTGCCAGCAGCCCAGGGGGGGGGGTTGGCACTGAAGCTTTCTTT. Translation: CASSPGGGVGTEAFF. Looking up the rest from reference TRBV7-2 and TRBJ1-1 gives the full variable domain: GAGVSQSPSNKVTEKGKDVELRCDPISGHTALYWYRQSLGQGLEFLIYFQGNSAPDKSGLPSDRFSAERTGGSVSTLTIQRTQQEDSAVYLCASSPGGGVGTEAFFGQGTRLTVV.

The CDR3 loop is CASSKDSFSNTIYF. In nucleotides, the CDR3 is TGTGCCAGCAGCAAGGACAGCTTCTCCAACACCATATATTTT. The rearrangement joins TRBV7-9 to TRBJ1-3; weak D call: TRBD1 (6 bases). Germline loops: CDR1 SEHNR, CDR2 FQNEAQ (reference sequence). CDR3 length equals 14 residues. The germline V and J ends were trimmed by 5 bases and 7 bases, with 15 bases remaining between them.

This clonotype occurred many times. The rearrangement uses TRBV6-2 or TRBV6-3 and TRBJ1-2; D possibly corresponds to TRBD1 (6 bases). The CDR3 is made up of 16 amino acids. V gave up 6 bases and J gave up 2 bases, with 19 bases separating them. Germline CDR1 reads MNHEY; CDR2 reads SVGEGT. CDR3 DNA: TGTGCCAGCAGCGCTCCTCGCAGGGGTTTGAACTATGGCTACACCTTC. Amino acid sequence: CASSAPRRGLNYGYTF.

This clonotype has at least ten counts. This rearrangement joins TRBV6-1 to TRBJ2-3; tentative D call: TRBD1 (6 bases). Germline V gene lookup returns CDR1 MNHNS and CDR2 SASEGT. The CDR3 has 16 residues. V lost 0 bases, J lost 5 bases, and 15 bases lay in between. CDR3 coding DNA: TGTGCCAGCAGTGAAGCGCTTCAGGGGCCCCAAGATACGCAGTATTTT. This encodes CASSEALQGPQDTQYF.

This clonotype occurred many times. The chain uses TRBV7-2 and TRBJ2-5, with D tentatively TRBD1 or TRBD2 (6 bases each). Trimming took 2 bases from V and 0 from J, leaving 19 bases between them. Germline V CDR1 and CDR2: SGHTA, FQGNSA. The CDR3 contains 18 residues. The CDR3 is CASSLRGAGSAYQETQYF. CDR3 coding DNA: TGTGCCAGCAGCTTAAGGGGGGCGGGGAGTGCGTACCAAGAGACCCAGTACTTC.

In this sample, this clonotype turned up many times. This sequence joins TRBV7-2 and TRBJ1-5; weak D call: TRBD1 (5 bases). The CDR3 totals 15 residues. Trimming stripped 7 bases from V and 0 bases from J, with 13 bases between. Germline loops: CDR1 SGHTA, CDR2 FQGNSA. The CDR3 DNA reads TGTGCCAGCAAACGGGACCTATATAGCAATCAGCCCCAGCATTTT. Translation: CASKRDLYSNQPQHF.

This clonotype has just a few counts. The V call is TRBV9, the J call TRBJ2-7, with TRBD1 matching 8 bases. In germline, CDR1 is SGDLS, CDR2 YYNGEE. V shed 3 bases, J shed 4 bases, and the junction held 3 bases outside the gene matches. The CDR3 runs to 13 residues. The CDR3 sequence: CASSAQGAYEQYF. The CDR3 nucleotides are TGTGCCAGCAGCGCCCAGGGGGCTTACGAGCAGTACTTC.

This clonotype was counted many times. The rearrangement uses TRBV12-3 or TRBV12-4 and TRBJ2-5, with D perhaps being TRBD1 or TRBD2 (5 bases each). The CDR3 loop spans 14 amino acids. Trimming took off 4 bases at V and 4 bases at J, with 13 bases between the two ends. In DNA form, the CDR3 reads TGTGCCAGCAGTTGGGGGACCTCGGGAGAGACCCAGTACTTC. Translation gives CASSWGTSGETQYF.

A few counts support this clonotype. This sequence joins TRBV20-1 and TRBJ2-1, with 8 bases lining up with TRBD2. Germline-derived CDR1 and CDR2 are DFQATT and SNEGSKA (reference sequence). V trimming: 5 bases; J trimming: 7 bases; junction bases outside the gene matches: 10. This CDR3 region has 14 residues. CDR3 protein: CSAGPPQRGNEQFF. The CDR3, as DNA: TGCAGTGCTGGGCCCCCGCAGCGGGGGAATGAGCAGTTCTTC.

This clonotype has ten or more counts. The CDR3 reads CASSMGQGYGNTIYF. CDR3 nucleotide sequence: TGTGCCAGCAGTATGGGACAGGGCTATGGAAACACCATATATTTT. The chain has TRBV6-5 and TRBJ1-3, with TRBD1 matching over 9 bases. CDR1 MNHEY and CDR2 SVGAGI come from the germline V gene. CDR3 length equals 15 residues. Losses at the gene ends were 5 bases for V and 3 bases for J; bases not matched to a gene: 5.

This clonotype was seen at least ten times. In nucleotides, the CDR3 is TGCAGCGGGTACAGGCCCGGGGAGCTGTTTTTT. Its translation is CSGYRPGELFF. This chain links TRBV29-1 with TRBJ2-2; tentative D call: TRBD1 (5 bases). Trimming shortened V by 7 bases and J by 6 bases, and 9 bases separated the two germline ends. Germline CDR1 SQVTM, CDR2 ANQGSEA. This CDR3 contains 11 residues.

This clonotype was counted a few times. The chain couples TRBV6-2 or TRBV6-3 to TRBJ2-3, with D perhaps matching TRBD2 (6 bases). Germline CDR1 is MNHEY and CDR2 is SVGEGT. The CDR3 totals 16 residues. Trimming left V 6 bases short and J 5 bases short, with 21 bases between. Written as DNA, the CDR3 is TGTGCCAGCAGCCTCCCCCGTGGGGTCGGGGGAGATACGCAGTATTTT. This sequence encodes CASSLPRGVGGDTQYF.

This clonotype has only a few counts. The chain links TRBV5-1 to TRBJ2-2, with D maybe TRBD1 (5 bases). This CDR3 region has 13 residues. With 0 bases removed from V and 10 bases from J, the gap between germline ends came to 10 bases. Germline lookup yields CDR1 SGHRS and CDR2 YFSETQ. CDR3 nucleotide sequence: TGCGCCAGCAGCTTGGTTGGACAAGTGGAGCTGTTTTTT. Encoded protein: CASSLVGQVELFF.

This clonotype was recorded at least ten times. The chain is built from TRBV25-1 and TRBJ2-1; no firm D call. Germline lookup yields CDR1 MGHDK and CDR2 SYGVNS. Trimming pared 5 bases from V and 3 bases from J, leaving 5 bases between. There are 12 residues in the CDR3. The CDR3 reads CASSPFYNEQFF. The CDR3, as DNA: TGTGCCAGCAGTCCCTTCTACAATGAGCAGTTCTTC.

This clonotype was detected many times. The J gene is TRBJ2-5, the V gene TRBV7-8, with D perhaps being TRBD1 or TRBD2 (5 bases each). Germline CDR1 is SGHVS and CDR2 is FQNEAQ. The germline V and J ends were trimmed by 1 base and 1 base, with 10 bases remaining between them. The CDR3 is made up of 15 amino acids. The CDR3 protein is CASSLGGEPQETQYF. CDR3 DNA sequence: TGTGCCAGCAGCTTAGGAGGGGAGCCCCAAGAGACCCAGTACTTC.

This clonotype was counted ten times or more. The rearrangement links TRBV12-5 to TRBJ1-6; D might be TRBD1 (6 bases). The length of the CDR3 is 14 residues. Germline loops: CDR1 LGHNT, CDR2 FRNRAP. Between the trimmed V and J ends, which lost 4 bases and 7 bases, there was a span of 11 bases. As DNA, the CDR3 is TGTGCTAGTGGTTCCGGGACAAGGAATTCACCCCTCCACTTT. The encoded protein is CASGSGTRNSPLHF.

This clonotype appeared a few times. This rearrangement joins TRBV28 to TRBJ1-2; D perhaps matches TRBD1 (6 bases). The germline CDR1 and CDR2 sequences are MDHEN and SYDVKM. CDR3 length equals 15 residues. Between the trimmed V and J ends, which lost 4 bases and 4 bases, there was a span of 16 bases. CDR3 region: CASSSQGRYGYGYTF. The CDR3 DNA reads as TGTGCCAGCAGTTCACAGGGAAGGTACGGCTATGGCTACACCTTC.

The chain recombines TRBV27 with TRBJ1-4; the D is unclear. With 1 base removed from V and 0 bases from J, the gap between germline ends came to 9 bases. The CDR3 covers 16 residues. The germline V gene has CDR1 MNHEY and CDR2 SMNVEV (reference sequence). This CDR3 reads CASSLFGVTTNEKLFF. CDR3 DNA sequence: TGTGCCAGCAGTTTATTTGGGGTAACAACTAATGAAAAACTGTTTTTT.

This clonotype has ten or more counts. DNA of the CDR3: TGTGCCAGCAGGGAGACAGGGTCCAATCAGCCCCAGCATTTT. It encodes CASRETGSNQPQHF. The genes are TRBV12-3 or TRBV12-4 and TRBJ1-5, with TRBD1 matching 7 bases. The V and J ends lost 6 bases and 3 bases, in that order; junction bases with no gene match: 5. The CDR3 runs 14 residues.

This clonotype appeared a few times. The V and J genes are TRBV18 and TRBJ2-7; D is perhaps TRBD1 (6 bases). The germline gives CDR1 KGHSH, CDR2 LQKENI. The CDR3 sequence is 14 residues long. Trimming pared 3 bases from V and 4 bases from J, leaving 13 bases between. DNA of the CDR3: TGTGCCAGCTCACCTTCCCCAGGGGCGTACGAGCAGTACTTC. Its translation is CASSPSPGAYEQYF.

This clonotype was seen a few times. It may be a read error: a sequence one base away is much more abundant. The genes are TRBV7-2 and TRBJ2-3; D gene ambiguous. CDR1 and CDR2 from the germline V gene are SGHTA and FQGNSA. This CDR3 is built from 12 residues. Trimming stripped 4 bases from V and 2 bases from J, with 4 bases between. DNA for the CDR3: TGTGCCAGCAGCTGGGACACAGATACGCAGTATTTT. Translation gives CASSWDTDTQYF. The full variable domain, in which reference TRBV7-2 and TRBJ2-3 provide the parts outside the CDR3, is GAGVSQSPSNKVTEKGKDVELRCDPISGHTALYWYRQSLGQGLEFLIYFQGNSAPDKSGLPSDRFSAERTGGSVSTLTIQRTQQEDSAVYLCASSWDTDTQYFGPGTRLTVL.

The chain is built from TRBV7-6 and TRBJ2-3; D unresolved. The CDR3 totals 17 residues. Germline V gene lookup returns CDR1 SGHVS and CDR2 FNYEAQ. V was shortened by 1 base and J by 3 bases, with 17 bases between the two germline ends. CDR3 bases: TGTGCCAGCAGCTTAGAGGTAGCTCAACCTGCTACAGATACGCAGTATTTT. Protein sequence: CASSLEVAQPATDTQYF.

This clonotype has at least ten counts. The chain carries TRBV6-1 and TRBJ2-2; D unresolved. Trimming shortened V by 0 bases and J by 7 bases, and 0 bases separated the two germline ends. CDR3 length: 11 amino acids. Per the germline V gene, CDR1 is MNHNS and CDR2 is SASEGT. The CDR3 spells CASSEAGELFF. DNA for the CDR3: TGTGCCAGCAGTGAAGCCGGGGAGCTGTTTTTT.

This clonotype has at least ten counts. The chain's CDR3 is CASSLTGTSGVYEQYF. CDR3 bases: TGTGCCAGCAGCTTGACGGGGACTAGCGGGGTCTACGAGCAGTACTTC. The V and J genes are TRBV11-2 and TRBJ2-7; 13 bases fit TRBD2. The germline V gene encodes CDR1 SGHAT and CDR2 FQNNGV. The CDR3 extends over 16 amino acids. V lost 3 bases, J lost 3 bases, and 5 bases stayed unmatched.

This chain links TRBV15 with TRBJ2-7; the D call may be TRBD1 or TRBD2 (7 bases each). From germline, CDR1 is LNHNV and CDR2 YYDKDF (reference sequence). V lost 5 bases and J lost 3, with 14 bases in between. The CDR3 length is 14 residues. The CDR3 reads CATSPRGDSYEQYF. CDR3 sequence (DNA): TGTGCCACCAGCCCCCGGGGGGACAGCTACGAGCAGTACTTC.

This clonotype was counted at least ten times. This chain links TRBV11-3 with TRBJ1-1; no clear D. CDR1 is SGHNT and CDR2 is YENEEA in the germline V gene. There are 14 residues in the CDR3. Trimming took off 0 bases at V and 7 bases at J, with 12 bases between the two ends. CDR3 in DNA: TGTGCCAGCAGCTTAGAAAGCTGGAGGTATGAAGCTTTCTTT. This translates into CASSLESWRYEAFF.

This clonotype was detected ten times or more. The chain recombines TRBV19 with TRBJ1-2; D is unclear. CDR1 is LNHDA and CDR2 is SQIVND in the germline V gene (reference sequence). The CDR3 covers 13 residues. V lost 7 bases to trimming and J lost 13 bases, with 22 bases between them. The CDR3 nucleotides read TGTGCCAGTACCAACGGTTTGGGCCTATACAGCACCTTC. Amino acids: CASTNGLGLYSTF. Together with reference TRBV19 and TRBJ1-2, the CDR3 gives the full variable domain: DGGITQSPKYLFRKEGQNVTLSCEQNLNHDAMYWYRQDPGQGLRLIYYSQIVNDFQKGDIAEGYSVSREKKESFPLTVTSAQKNPTAFYLCASTNGLGLYSTFGSGTRLTVV.